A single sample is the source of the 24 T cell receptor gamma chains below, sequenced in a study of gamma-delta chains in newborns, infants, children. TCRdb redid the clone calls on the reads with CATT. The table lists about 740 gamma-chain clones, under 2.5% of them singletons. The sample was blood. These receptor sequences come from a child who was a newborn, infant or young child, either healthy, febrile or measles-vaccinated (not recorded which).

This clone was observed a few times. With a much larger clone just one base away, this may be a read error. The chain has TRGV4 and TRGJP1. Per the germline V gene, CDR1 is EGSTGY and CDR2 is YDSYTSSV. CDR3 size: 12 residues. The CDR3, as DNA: TGTGCCACCTTAGCCACTGGTTGGCTCAAGATATTT. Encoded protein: CATLATGWLKIF.

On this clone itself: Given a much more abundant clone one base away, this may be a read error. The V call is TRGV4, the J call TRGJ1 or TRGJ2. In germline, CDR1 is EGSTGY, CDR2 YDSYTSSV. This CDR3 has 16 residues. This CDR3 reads CATWDGPRGNYYKELF. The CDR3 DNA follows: TGTGCCACCTGGGATGGCCCCCGCGGGAATTATTATAAGGAACTCTTT.

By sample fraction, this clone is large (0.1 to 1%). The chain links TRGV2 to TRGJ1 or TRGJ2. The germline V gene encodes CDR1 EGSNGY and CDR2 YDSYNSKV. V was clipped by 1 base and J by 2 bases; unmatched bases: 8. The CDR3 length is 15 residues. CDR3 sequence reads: CATWDGRTYYYKKLF. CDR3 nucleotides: TGTGCCACCTGGGACGGCCGAACCTATTATTATAAGAAACTCTTT.

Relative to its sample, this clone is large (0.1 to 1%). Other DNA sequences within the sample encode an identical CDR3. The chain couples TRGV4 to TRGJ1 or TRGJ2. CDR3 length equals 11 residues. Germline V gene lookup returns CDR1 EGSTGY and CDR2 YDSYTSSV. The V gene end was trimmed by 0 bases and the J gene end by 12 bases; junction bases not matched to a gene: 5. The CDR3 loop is CATWDGRRKLF. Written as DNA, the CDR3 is TGTGCCACCTGGGATGGGCGGAGGAAACTCTTT.

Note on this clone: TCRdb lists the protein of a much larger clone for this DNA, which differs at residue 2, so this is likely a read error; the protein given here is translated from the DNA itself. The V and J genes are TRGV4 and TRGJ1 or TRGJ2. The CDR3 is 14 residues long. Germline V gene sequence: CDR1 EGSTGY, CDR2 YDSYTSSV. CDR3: CTTWAQSAYYKKLF. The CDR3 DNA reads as TGTACCACCTGGGCGCAATCCGCTTATTATAAGAAACTCTTT.

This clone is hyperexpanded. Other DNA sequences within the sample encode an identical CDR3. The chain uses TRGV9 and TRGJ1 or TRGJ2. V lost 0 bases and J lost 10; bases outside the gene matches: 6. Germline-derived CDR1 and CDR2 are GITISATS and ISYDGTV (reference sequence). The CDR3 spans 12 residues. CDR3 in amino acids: CALWEVSPKKLF. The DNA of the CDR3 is TGTGCCTTGTGGGAGGTGTCCCCAAAGAAACTCTTT.

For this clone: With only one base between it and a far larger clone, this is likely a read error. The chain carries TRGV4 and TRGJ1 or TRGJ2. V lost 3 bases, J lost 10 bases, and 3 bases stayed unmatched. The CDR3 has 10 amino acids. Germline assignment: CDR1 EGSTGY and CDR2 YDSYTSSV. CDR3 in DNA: TGTGCCACCTGGGATAAAAAGAAACTCTTT. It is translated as CATWDKKKLF.

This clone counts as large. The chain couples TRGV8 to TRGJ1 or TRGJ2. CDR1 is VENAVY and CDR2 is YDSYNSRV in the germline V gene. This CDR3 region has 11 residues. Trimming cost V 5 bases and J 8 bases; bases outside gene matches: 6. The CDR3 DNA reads TGTGCCACCTGGGGTACAGATAAGAAACTCTTT. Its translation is CATWGTDKKLF.

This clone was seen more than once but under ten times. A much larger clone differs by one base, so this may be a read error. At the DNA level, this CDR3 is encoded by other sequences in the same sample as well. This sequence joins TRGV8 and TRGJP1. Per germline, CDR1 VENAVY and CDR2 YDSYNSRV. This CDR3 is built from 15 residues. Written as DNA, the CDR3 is TGTGCCACCTGGGATCCGGGTACCACCGGTTGGTTCAAGATATTT. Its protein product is CATWDPGTTGWFKIF.

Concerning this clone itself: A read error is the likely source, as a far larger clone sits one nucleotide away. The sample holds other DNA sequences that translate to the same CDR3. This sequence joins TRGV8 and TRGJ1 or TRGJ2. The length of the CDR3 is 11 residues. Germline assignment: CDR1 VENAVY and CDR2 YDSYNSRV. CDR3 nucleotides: TGTGCCACCTGGGAGTCCGGGAGGAAACTCTTC. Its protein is CATWESGRKLF.

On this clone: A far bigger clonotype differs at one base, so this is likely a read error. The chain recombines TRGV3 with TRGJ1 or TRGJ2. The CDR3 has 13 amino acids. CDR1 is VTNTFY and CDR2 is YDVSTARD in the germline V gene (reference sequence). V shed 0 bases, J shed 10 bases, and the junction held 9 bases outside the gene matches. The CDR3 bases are TGTGCCACCTGGGACAGGCTTCCGAACAAGAAACTCTTT. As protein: CATWDRLPNKKLF.

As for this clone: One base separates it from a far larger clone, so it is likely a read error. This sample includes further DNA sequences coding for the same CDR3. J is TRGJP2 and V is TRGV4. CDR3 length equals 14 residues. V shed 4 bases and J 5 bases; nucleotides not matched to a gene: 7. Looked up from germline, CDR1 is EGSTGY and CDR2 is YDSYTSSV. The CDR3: CATWDGGSDWIKTF. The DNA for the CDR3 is TGTGCCACCTGGGACGGAGGGAGTGATTGGATCAAGACGTTT.

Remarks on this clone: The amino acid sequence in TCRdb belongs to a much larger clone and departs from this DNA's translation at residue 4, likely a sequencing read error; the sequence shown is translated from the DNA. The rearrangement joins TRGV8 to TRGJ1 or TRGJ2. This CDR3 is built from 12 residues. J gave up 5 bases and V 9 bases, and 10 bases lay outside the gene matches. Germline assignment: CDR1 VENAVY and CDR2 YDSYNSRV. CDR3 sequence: CATRTPDYKKLF. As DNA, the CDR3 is TGTGCCACCAGGACTCCGGATTATAAGAAACTCTTT.

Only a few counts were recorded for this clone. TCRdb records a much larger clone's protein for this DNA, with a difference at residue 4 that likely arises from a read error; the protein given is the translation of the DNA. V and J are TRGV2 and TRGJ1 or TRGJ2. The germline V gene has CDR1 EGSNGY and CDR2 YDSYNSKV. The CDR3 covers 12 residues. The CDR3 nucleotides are TGTGCCACCTGTGACGGGCAATATAAGAAACTCTTT. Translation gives CATCDGQYKKLF.

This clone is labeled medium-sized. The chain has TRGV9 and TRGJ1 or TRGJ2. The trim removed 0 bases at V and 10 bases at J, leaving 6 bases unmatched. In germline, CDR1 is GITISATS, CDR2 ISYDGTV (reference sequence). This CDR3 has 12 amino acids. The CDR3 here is CALWEVYQKKLF. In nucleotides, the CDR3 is TGTGCCTTGTGGGAGGTGTACCAAAAGAAACTCTTT.

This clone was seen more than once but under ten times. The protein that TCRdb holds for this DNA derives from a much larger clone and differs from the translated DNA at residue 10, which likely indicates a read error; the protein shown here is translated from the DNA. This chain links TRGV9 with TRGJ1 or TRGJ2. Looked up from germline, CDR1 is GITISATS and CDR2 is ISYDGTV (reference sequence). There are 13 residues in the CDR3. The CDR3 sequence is CALWVPNYYRKLF. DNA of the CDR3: TGTGCCTTGTGGGTCCCGAATTATTATAGGAAACTCTTT.

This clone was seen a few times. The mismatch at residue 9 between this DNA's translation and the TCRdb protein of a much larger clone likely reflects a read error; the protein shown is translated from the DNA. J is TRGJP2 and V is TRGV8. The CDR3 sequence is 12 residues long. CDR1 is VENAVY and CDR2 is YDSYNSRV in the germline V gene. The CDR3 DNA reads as TGTGCCACCTGGGGGAGTGATTGGTTCAAGACGTTT. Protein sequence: CATWGSDWFKTF.

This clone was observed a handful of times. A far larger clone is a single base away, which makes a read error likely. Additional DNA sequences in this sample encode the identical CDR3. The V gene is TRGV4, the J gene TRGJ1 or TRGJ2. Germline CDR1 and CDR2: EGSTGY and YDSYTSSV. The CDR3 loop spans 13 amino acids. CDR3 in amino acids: CATWDRNYYKKLF. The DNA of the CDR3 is TGTGCCACCTGGGACCGAAATTATTACAAGAAACTCTTT.

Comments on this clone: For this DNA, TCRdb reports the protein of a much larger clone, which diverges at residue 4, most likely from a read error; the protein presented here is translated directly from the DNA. CDR3 nucleotide sequence: TGTGCCACCCGGGACAAGAATTATTATAAGAAACTCTTT. This gives the protein CATRDKNYYKKLF. The chain uses TRGV8 and TRGJ1 or TRGJ2. This CDR3 spans 13 amino acids. Germline V CDR1 and CDR2: VENAVY, YDSYNSRV.

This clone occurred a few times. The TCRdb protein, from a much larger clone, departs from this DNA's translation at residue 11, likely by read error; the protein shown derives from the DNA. The CDR3, as DNA: TGTGCCCCTGCCGAGTTGGGCAAAAAAATCGAGGTATTT. Residues: CAPAELGKKIEVF. The rearrangement uses TRGV9 and TRGJP. Germline CDR1 and CDR2: GITISATS and ISYDGTV (reference sequence). The CDR3 is 13 residues long.

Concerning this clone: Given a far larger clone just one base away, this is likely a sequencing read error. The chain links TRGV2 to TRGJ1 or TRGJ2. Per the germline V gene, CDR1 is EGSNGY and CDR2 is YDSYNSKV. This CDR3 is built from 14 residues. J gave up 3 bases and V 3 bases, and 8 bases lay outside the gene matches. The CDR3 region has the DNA TGTGCCACCTGGGACAGAACGAGTTATTATAAGAAACTCTTT. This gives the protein CATWDRTSYYKKLF.

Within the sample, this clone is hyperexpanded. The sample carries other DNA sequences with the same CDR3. The CDR3 is CATWDRREKLF. In DNA form, the CDR3 reads TGTGCCACCTGGGACAGGCGAGAGAAACTCTTT. The chain employs TRGV3 and TRGJ1 or TRGJ2. V shed 0 bases and J 11 bases; nucleotides not matched to a gene: 4. This CDR3 spans 11 amino acids. Germline CDR1 is VTNTFY and CDR2 is YDVSTARD (reference sequence).

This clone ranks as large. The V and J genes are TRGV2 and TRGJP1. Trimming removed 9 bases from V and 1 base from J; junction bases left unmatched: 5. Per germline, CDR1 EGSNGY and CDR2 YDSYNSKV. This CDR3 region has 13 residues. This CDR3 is CATPLTTGWFKIF. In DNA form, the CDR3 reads TGTGCCACCCCTCTTACCACTGGTTGGTTCAAGATATTT.

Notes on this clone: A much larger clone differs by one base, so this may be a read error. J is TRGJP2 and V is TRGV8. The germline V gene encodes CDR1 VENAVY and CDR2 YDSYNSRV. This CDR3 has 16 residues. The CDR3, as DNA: TGTGCCACCTGGGATAGGCTGAGAATTCGTGATTGGACCAAGACGTTT. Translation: CATWDRLRIRDWTKTF.